These 27 T cell receptor beta chains share one sample of origin, sequenced in a study of blood T cells in healthy people across ages (dated by TCRdb to 2013 to 2016). Libraries were made using 5' RACE. The sequencing machine was an Illumina HiSeq 2500. A second PCR of about 7 to 12 cycles was run with a J-beta primer mix and a sample-barcoded 5' primer. TCRdb reanalyzed the raw reads on its own, using fastp at Q25 for trimming and MiXCR for clone calling, and kept in-frame beta chains. Each entry merges the rows of one CDR3 protein and shows their most common DNA and genes. In this sample the table shows about 1.4 million distinct CDR3 sequences, approximately 59% of which occur a single time. The ten largest clones add up to 6.7% of the sample. Sequenced sample: blood. The source is a man between 18 and 35 years old in good health.

This clonotype was seen a handful of times. This chain uses TRBV12-3 or TRBV12-4 with TRBJ2-3; 11 bases line up with TRBD1. The V segment lost 2 bases and the J segment 3 bases; nucleotides outside the gene matches: 4. The CDR3 contains 16 residues. CDR3 in DNA: TGTGCCAGCAGTTTATCGGACAGGGGGCCGACAGATACGCAGTATTTT. Translation: CASSLSDRGPTDTQYF.

J is TRBJ1-1 and V is TRBV5-1; no reliable D call. CDR3 size: 14 residues. Between the trimmed V and J ends, which lost 3 bases and 4 bases, there was a span of 13 bases. Germline loops: CDR1 SGHRS, CDR2 YFSETQ. The CDR3, as DNA: TGCGCCAGCAGCTGGAGTCCGGAGAGCACTGAAGCTTTCTTT. Amino acid sequence: CASSWSPESTEAFF. Looking up the rest from reference TRBV5-1 and TRBJ1-1 gives the full variable domain: KAGVTQTPRYLIKTRGQQVTLSCSPISGHRSVSWYQQTPGQGLQFLFEYFSETQRNKGNFPGRFSGRQFSNSRSEMNVSTLELGDSALYLCASSWSPESTEAFFGQGTRLTVV.

This clonotype was found once. The V and J genes are TRBV12-3 or TRBV12-4 and TRBJ2-3, with D perhaps TRBD2 (5 bases). The V end lost 2 bases, the J end lost 4 bases, and 28 bases lay between the germline ends. The CDR3 loop spans 20 amino acids. As DNA, the CDR3 is TGTGCCAGCAGTTTAAGGGTTGGTGGACCCGGCATTGGGAGCGCAGATACGCAGTATTTT. Translated, it gives CASSLRVGGPGIGSADTQYF.

This clonotype was detected a few times. This chain joins TRBV7-2 and TRBJ1-2; the D is unclear. Trimming removed 1 base from V and 8 bases from J, with 17 bases in between. CDR1 SGHTA and CDR2 FQGNSA come from the germline V gene. The CDR3 is made up of 15 amino acids. The CDR3, as DNA: TGTGCCAGCAGCTTAGACCAAAGGATCCCGGGGGGCTACACCTTC. Encoded protein: CASSLDQRIPGGYTF.

The CDR3 reads CSVGDKNEAFF. The CDR3 nucleotides read TGCAGCGTGGGGGACAAGAATGAAGCTTTCTTT. The V and J genes are TRBV29-1 and TRBJ1-1, with D possibly being TRBD1 (6 bases). There are 11 residues in the CDR3. V was trimmed by 6 bases and J by 7 bases, leaving 12 bases between them. Germline V CDR1 and CDR2: SQVTM, ANQGSEA.

This clonotype has only a few counts. The V and J genes are TRBV5-1 and TRBJ2-7; 7 bases align to TRBD1. Looked up from germline, CDR1 is SGHRS and CDR2 is YFSETQ. Unmatched junction bases numbered 16, after V lost 7 bases and J lost 6 bases. The CDR3 runs to 15 residues. The DNA of the CDR3 is TGCGCCAGCGGGCCTGTCGGACAGGTATCGGGCGAGCAGTACTTC. Translating it yields CASGPVGQVSGEQYF. The variable domain in full, with the rest retrieved from reference TRBV5-1 and TRBJ2-7, is KAGVTQTPRYLIKTRGQQVTLSCSPISGHRSVSWYQQTPGQGLQFLFEYFSETQRNKGNFPGRFSGRQFSNSRSEMNVSTLELGDSALYLCASGPVGQVSGEQYFGPGTRLTVT.

The chain is built from TRBV27 and TRBJ2-3, with D perhaps matching TRBD1 or TRBD2 (5 bases each). V lost 4 bases and J lost 6, with 20 bases in between. The CDR3 is made up of 16 amino acids. From germline, CDR1 is MNHEY and CDR2 SMNVEV (reference sequence). The CDR3 spells CASSYQGVAGRDTQYF. CDR3 bases: TGTGCCAGCAGTTACCAGGGAGTGGCGGGCAGGGATACGCAGTATTTT.

The chain carries TRBV13 and TRBJ1-3; TRBD1 matches 7 bases. From germline, CDR1 is PRHDT and CDR2 FYEKMQ (reference sequence). The CDR3 totals 14 residues. J gave up 2 bases and V 3 bases, and 1 base lay outside the gene matches. The CDR3 reads CASSFQGAGNTIYF. The CDR3 region has the DNA TGTGCCAGCAGCTTCCAGGGGGCTGGAAACACCATATATTTT.

The chain employs TRBV10-2 and TRBJ2-3; TRBD2 agrees at 8 bases. With V trimmed by 7 bases and J by 3 bases, 6 bases remained unmatched. Germline V gives CDR1 WSHSY, CDR2 SAAADI. The CDR3 totals 14 residues. The CDR3 nucleotides are TGCGCCAGCACCGCTAGCGGGTATACAGATACGCAGTATTTT. Translating gives CASTASGYTDTQYF.

This clonotype has only a few counts. The V and J genes are TRBV7-2 and TRBJ1-5; no clear D gene. The CDR3 is 13 amino acids. The V gene's germline CDR1 is SGHTA and CDR2 FQGNSA. Trimming removed 4 bases at V and 0 bases at J, with 4 bases between. CDR3 DNA: TGTGCCAGCAGCTCTTATAGCAATCAGCCCCAGCATTTT. This codes for CASSSYSNQPQHF.

The chain employs TRBV6-1 and TRBJ2-7; 7 bases agree with TRBD1. Germline-derived CDR1 and CDR2 are MNHNS and SASEGT. The CDR3 runs to 16 residues. J lost 4 bases, V lost 2 bases, and 11 bases had no gene match. CDR3 protein: CASSERGTVREYEQYF. The CDR3 DNA sequence: TGTGCCAGCAGTGAAAGGGGGACAGTTAGGGAATACGAGCAGTACTTC.

The CDR3 sequence is CASSPGGLGAFF. CDR3 DNA: TGTGCCAGCAGCCCTGGGGGTCTGGGAGCTTTCTTT. The chain uses TRBV7-2 and TRBJ1-1, with D perhaps TRBD1 (5 bases). V lost 5 bases to trimming and J lost 10 bases, with 14 bases between them. Germline CDR1 is SGHTA and CDR2 is FQGNSA. CDR3 length: 12 residues.

This clonotype came up once. The chain joins TRBV12-3 or TRBV12-4 to TRBJ1-2; 7 nucleotides match TRBD1. Trimming at V came to 4 bases and at J to 5 bases, leaving 13 bases not matched to a gene. The CDR3 spans 16 residues. The CDR3 DNA is TGTGCCAGCAGTTCGGTACGAGGGGGCGCGGATTATGGCTACACCTTC. Protein: CASSSVRGGADYGYTF.

The chain couples TRBV7-2 to TRBJ1-1; D not resolved. Germline lookup yields CDR1 SGHTA and CDR2 FQGNSA. The CDR3 loop spans 13 amino acids. With 5 bases removed from V and 1 base from J, the gap between germline ends came to 8 bases. The chain's CDR3 is CASSQAWNTEAFF. CDR3 DNA sequence: TGTGCCAGCAGCCAAGCATGGAACACTGAAGCTTTCTTT. The whole variable domain, remainder taken from reference TRBV7-2 and TRBJ1-1, is GAGVSQSPSNKVTEKGKDVELRCDPISGHTALYWYRQSLGQGLEFLIYFQGNSAPDKSGLPSDRFSAERTGGSVSTLTIQRTQQEDSAVYLCASSQAWNTEAFFGQGTRLTVV.

V usage is TRBV12-3 or TRBV12-4 and J usage is TRBJ1-2; D gene unclear. Trimming removed 5 bases from V and 1 base from J, with 14 bases in between. The CDR3 is 15 residues long. Written as DNA, the CDR3 is TGTGCCAGCAGTCCATTGACATCCGATAACTATGGCTACACCTTC. Amino acids: CASSPLTSDNYGYTF.

V and J are TRBV4-1 and TRBJ2-1; 11 bases map to TRBD2. The CDR3 extends over 18 amino acids. Germline assignment: CDR1 MGHRA and CDR2 YSYEKL. Unmatched junction bases numbered 8, after V lost 3 bases and J lost 1 base. CDR3 sequence reads: CASSHAGTSGPSYNEQFF. Here the CDR3 DNA reads TGCGCCAGCAGCCACGCCGGGACTAGCGGACCTTCCTACAATGAGCAGTTCTTC.

The CDR3 sequence is CASSLVQITDTQYF. In DNA form, the CDR3 reads TGTGCCAGCAGCTTGGTCCAAATTACAGATACGCAGTATTTT. V is TRBV5-8 and J is TRBJ2-3; D call uncertain. With 0 bases removed from V and 3 bases from J, the gap between germline ends came to 8 bases. CDR3 length equals 14 residues. Germline CDR1 reads SGHTS; CDR2 reads YDEGEE. Full variable domain (missing parts from reference TRBV5-8 and TRBJ2-3): EAGVTQSPTHLIKTRGQQATLRCSPISGHTSVYWYQQALGLGLQFLLWYDEGEERNRGNFPPRFSGRQFPNYSSELNVNALELEDSALYLCASSLVQITDTQYFGPGTRLTVL.

This clonotype was detected a few times. This chain links TRBV9 with TRBJ1-4; no firm D call. The CDR3 totals 16 residues. V was cut by 0 bases and J by 3 bases, with 12 bases left in between. Germline CDR1 reads SGDLS; CDR2 reads YYNGEE. CDR3 region: CASSVGVLKANEKLFF. The CDR3 DNA reads TGTGCCAGCAGCGTAGGGGTTTTAAAGGCTAATGAAAAACTGTTTTTT.

The chain carries TRBV29-1 and TRBJ2-7; tentatively, D is TRBD1 or TRBD2 (5 bases each). With 0 bases removed from V and 1 base from J, the gap between germline ends came to 13 bases. The CDR3 runs to 15 residues. Germline V gene sequence: CDR1 SQVTM, CDR2 ANQGSEA. CDR3 nucleotide sequence: TGCAGCGTTGAAGATCACGAGGGGCCTTCCTACGAGCAGTACTTC. This encodes CSVEDHEGPSYEQYF.

The chain combines TRBV6-2 or TRBV6-3 with TRBJ2-7; TRBD2 agrees at 11 bases. The CDR3 is 17 residues long. Germline CDR1 and CDR2: MNHEY and SVGEGT. Trimming cost V 5 bases and J 0 bases; bases outside gene matches: 9. The CDR3 is CASSPRTSGFYSYEQYF. In nucleotides, the CDR3 is TGTGCCAGCAGTCCCAGGACTAGCGGGTTCTACTCCTACGAGCAGTACTTC.

J is TRBJ2-7 and V is TRBV30; 9 bases are shared with TRBD1. V was clipped by 2 bases and J by 7 bases; unmatched bases: 9. In germline, CDR1 is GTSNPN, CDR2 SVGIG (reference sequence). The CDR3 runs to 14 residues. The CDR3, as DNA: TGTGCCTGGAGTTGGGGGACAGGGTTAGAGGAGCAGTACTTC. It specifies CAWSWGTGLEEQYF. Supplemented by reference TRBV30 and TRBJ2-7, the full variable domain reads SQTIHQWPATLVQPVGSPLSLECTVEGTSNPNLYWYRQAAGRGLQLLFYSVGIGQISSEVPQNLSASRPQDRQFILSSKKLLLSDSGFYLCAWSWGTGLEEQYFGPGTRLTVT.

The chain is built from TRBV4-2 and TRBJ1-2; D is unresolved. Trimming left V 5 bases short and J 2 bases short, with 9 bases between. Germline values: CDR1 LGHNA, CDR2 YNFKEQ. The CDR3 is made up of 13 amino acids. The CDR3 here is CASSTPQNYGYTF. CDR3 in DNA: TGTGCCAGCAGCACCCCACAAAACTATGGCTACACCTTC.

V and J are TRBV6-1 and TRBJ2-5; TRBD2 agrees at 8 bases. The ends lost 1 base at V and 2 bases at J; junction bases unmatched: 3. There are 15 residues in the CDR3. Germline lookup yields CDR1 MNHNS and CDR2 SASEGT. CDR3 loop: CASSEVTGGQETQYF. The CDR3, as DNA: TGTGCCAGCAGTGAAGTAACGGGAGGGCAAGAGACCCAGTACTTC.

This clonotype was seen a handful of times. CDR3: CSVEGRASPDGYTF. The CDR3, as DNA: TGCAGCGTTGAAGGAAGGGCGTCCCCTGATGGCTACACCTTC. The gene calls are TRBV29-1 and TRBJ1-2, with D uncertain. Trimming left V 1 base short and J 6 bases short, with 15 bases between. Germline-derived CDR1 and CDR2 are SQVTM and ANQGSEA. This CDR3 contains 14 residues.

This chain links TRBV4-1 with TRBJ2-1; D is unclear. V was clipped by 2 bases and J by 6 bases, with 8 bases between them. The CDR3 is 13 residues long. Germline V CDR1 and CDR2: MGHRA, YSYEKL. The CDR3 DNA reads as TGCGCCAGCAGCCAATCAACCCCCAATGAGCAGTTCTTC. It codes for CASSQSTPNEQFF.

On this clonotype itself: Germline is not matched at one junction end, which may reflect a read error. The chain uses TRBV7-9 and TRBJ2-6, with D hard to call. Germline lookup yields CDR1 SEHNR and CDR2 FQNEAQ (reference sequence). This CDR3 contains 14 residues. The CDR3 DNA reads as TGTGCCGGCAGGCCTAGGGCCGGGGCCAACGTCCTGACTTTC. This codes for CAGRPRAGANVLTF.

This clonotype was found a few times. The V call is TRBV29-1, the J call TRBJ2-7, with D unresolved. The V end was cut by 4 bases, the J end by 2 bases, with 12 bases between. This CDR3 spans 13 amino acids. Germline lookup yields CDR1 SQVTM and CDR2 ANQGSEA. CDR3 in amino acids: CSVGAVGPYEQYF. In nucleotides, the CDR3 is TGCAGCGTTGGGGCAGTCGGGCCCTACGAGCAGTACTTC.